The source of this T cell receptor (beta chain) is a study of OX40 agonist ivuxolimab in advanced cancers. Repertoires were generated with immunoSEQ multiplex PCR, while TCRdb's copy carries only in-frame clones and drops some. Of 55,000 to 75,000 clones listed, about 90% are singletons. CDR1 SGDLS and CDR2 YYNGEE come from the germline V gene. Trimming cost V 5 bases and J 3 bases; bases outside gene matches: 7. This CDR3 region has 14 residues. The rearrangement links TRBV9 to TRBJ2-5; 7 nucleotides align to TRBD1. The origin of this receptor is an adult with an advanced solid tumor such as melanoma, head and neck, liver or kidney cancer. This specimen consisted of CD4+ or CD8+ T cells sorted from blood, obtained in a trial of the OX40 agonist ivuxolimab. CDR3 amino acids: CASSSQGVEETQYF. The CDR3 nucleotides read TGTGCCAGCAGTTCCCAGGGGGTCGAAGAGACCCAGTACTTC. Full variable domain (outside the CDR3, taken from reference TRBV9 and TRBJ2-5): DSGVTQTPKHLITATGQRVTLRCSPRSGDLSVYWYQQSLDQGLQFLIQYYNGEERAKGNILERFSAQQFPDLHSELNLSSLELGDSALYFCASSSQGVEETQYFGPGTRLLVL.